This T cell receptor (beta chain) appears in the sequencing data of a study of cytomegalovirus exposure and HLA in healthy donors. Study-wide results and caveats: As a later analysis revealed, the rate of TCR association differed by HLA locus, with DRB1 most and HLA-C fewest.

After removal of 10 bases from V and 3 bases from J, the junction contained 18 bases not matched to a gene. The CDR3 consists of 17 residues. The V gene's germline CDR1 is LGHNA and CDR2 YNFKEQ. As concerns this clone: Its antigen is currently unknown.

The PCR made use of 60 Vbeta and 13 Jbeta primers. Repertoires were generated with immunoSEQ multiplex PCR, while TCRdb's copy carries only in-frame clones and drops some. The sample carries around 170,000 clones, 60% to 85% recorded once. The receptor comes from a woman in her thirties or forties in good health and CMV-seropositive. The chain joins TRBV4-2 to TRBJ1-2, with TRBD1 identical over 9 bases. Sequencing used PBMCs. The CDR3 loop is CATNAGQGQGVYYGYTF. The CDR3 nucleotides read TGTGCCACCAATGCGGGCCAGGGACAGGGAGTCTACTATGGCTACACCTTC.